Listed below are T cell receptor beta chains from one sample, sequenced in a study of blood T cell repertoires in COVID-19. Sequencing was performed with immunoSEQ multiplex PCR; in TCRdb, only in-frame clones are kept and a portion is missing. This sample has about 54,000 clones, with 75% to 90% found just once. Sequenced sample: peripheral blood. All receptors come from a woman in her sixties or seventies with acute or convalescent COVID-19. Both conserved end residues are part of each CDR3. For some rows the clone size is stated as once, few or many, or as a class when expanded; others skip it.

V gene: TRBV7-2
J gene: TRBJ1-5
clone size: NA
CDR3 protein: CASSGGGFQPQHF

V gene: TRBV10-3
J gene: TRBJ2-3
clone size: NA
CDR3 protein: CAISAATGDTQYF

V gene: TRBV9
J gene: TRBJ1-1
clone size: NA
CDR3 protein: CASSVLTENTEAFF

V gene: TRBV15
J gene: TRBJ1-4
clone size: NA
CDR3 protein: CATSRDGGGFDEKLFF

V gene: TRBV6-1
J gene: TRBJ1-2
clone size: NA
CDR3 protein: CASSEQGSSGYTF

V gene: TRBV6-5
J gene: TRBJ1-2
clone size: NA
CDR3 protein: CASSYGQSYGYTF

V gene: TRBV5-6
J gene: TRBJ1-1
clone size: NA
CDR3 protein: CASSLGGQALNTEAFF

V gene: TRBV6-5
J gene: TRBJ1-4
clone size: NA
CDR3 protein: CASSFGGNEKLFF

V gene: TRBV13
J gene: TRBJ2-7
clone size: NA
CDR3 protein: CASSTRTATTTYEQYF

V gene: TRBV11-1
J gene: TRBJ2-3
clone size: NA
CDR3 protein: CASSLVGQHTDTQYF

V gene: TRBV11-2
J gene: TRBJ2-5
clone size: once
CDR3 protein: CASSLGWPQETQYF

V gene: TRBV3-1/TRBV3-2
J gene: TRBJ2-7
clone size: NA
CDR3 protein: CASSRDSSFYEQYF

V gene: TRBV6-6
J gene: TRBJ1-1
clone size: NA
CDR3 protein: CATRDRGNTEAFF

V gene: TRBV6-6
J gene: TRBJ2-1
clone size: NA
CDR3 protein: CASSYSFLQFF

V gene: TRBV2
J gene: TRBJ1-1
clone size: NA
CDR3 protein: CASRWQGQNTEAFF

V gene: TRBV2
J gene: TRBJ1-6
clone size: once
CDR3 protein: CASRVTTGENSPLHF

V gene: TRBV7-9
J gene: TRBJ1-2
clone size: once
CDR3 protein: CASSLTSNYGYTF

V gene: TRBV1
J gene: TRBJ1-2
clone size: once
CDR3 protein: CTSSQVRYLGVDRGADGYTF

V gene: TRBV10-3
J gene: TRBJ2-1
clone size: NA
CDR3 protein: CAISRGLQDNEQFF